This T cell receptor beta chain was recorded in a study of T-cell reconstitution after alpha-beta-depleted transplantation in children. Study-level points and caveats: Expanded graft clones numbering several hundred reportedly gave rise to alpha-beta T cells about two months after transplant. T-cell numbers and diversity, one year after transplant, stemmed largely from T cells that were newly produced.

This clonotype showed up just a few times. Its antigen is undetermined. The TCRbeta library incorporated unique molecular identifiers. TCRdb called the PCR reads again in MiXCR, with one record for every CDR3 protein. The repertoire holds over 80,000 distinct CDR3 sequences, with 23% as singletons. The V segment lost 5 bases and the J segment 6 bases; nucleotides outside the gene matches: 12. The CDR3 is 16 amino acids. CDR1 is MNHEY, CDR2 SMNVEV, per germline (reference sequence). The chain has TRBV27 and TRBJ2-3; TRBD2 agrees at 9 bases. The starting material was PBMCs, obtained before TCRalphabeta/CD19-depleted stem cell transplant. The receptor comes from a boy aged 2 to 10 with acute lymphoblastic leukemia, due to receive a stem cell transplant. The CDR3 here is CASSPRGGGRADTQYF. Written as DNA, the CDR3 is TGTGCCAGCAGTCCACGGGGTGGCGGGAGGGCCGATACGCAGTATTTT.